This T cell receptor (beta chain) originates from a study of control samples from healthy donors and cancer patients. V gave up 4 bases and J gave up 6 bases; unmatched junction bases: 6. The germline V gene has CDR1 LNHDA and CDR2 SQIVND (reference sequence). The CDR3 is 14 amino acids. This table comes from immunoSEQ multiplex PCR, and its TCRdb copy is limited to in-frame clones, with some not included. The table includes about 120,000 clones, 92% detected once. This clone was observed a handful of times. Sequenced material: blood. The receptor was derived from a woman between 50 and 59 years old in good health. J is TRBJ2-1 and V is TRBV19, with TRBD1 matching 7 bases. DNA for the CDR3: TGTGCCAGTAGTAAAGGGGGCGTCGGCAATGAGCAGTTCTTC. Protein product: CASSKGGVGNEQFF.